This paragraph covers one TCR beta chain sequence. The data belong to a study of T cells expressing NK-cell markers. 5'RACE template switching with UMIs generated TCR beta cDNA. TCRdb re-called the 5' RACE reads and gives one entry per CDR3 protein, without DNA. The ten most abundant clones cover 0.39% of a sample with 200,000 to 300,000 distinct CDR3 sequences. CDR1 is KGHDR, CDR2 SFDVKD, per germline. This CDR3 has 16 amino acids. Input material: blood T cells: a sorted CD56 or NKG2C T cell subset, CD4+ or CD8+ T cells, or bulk PBMC T cells (not recorded which). This receptor was obtained from a man aged 18-30 years in good health. The chain carries TRBV24-1 and TRBJ2-5; checking the TCRdb D call of TRBD1 is not possible without DNA. The CDR3 protein is CATWGGHDRGQETQYF.